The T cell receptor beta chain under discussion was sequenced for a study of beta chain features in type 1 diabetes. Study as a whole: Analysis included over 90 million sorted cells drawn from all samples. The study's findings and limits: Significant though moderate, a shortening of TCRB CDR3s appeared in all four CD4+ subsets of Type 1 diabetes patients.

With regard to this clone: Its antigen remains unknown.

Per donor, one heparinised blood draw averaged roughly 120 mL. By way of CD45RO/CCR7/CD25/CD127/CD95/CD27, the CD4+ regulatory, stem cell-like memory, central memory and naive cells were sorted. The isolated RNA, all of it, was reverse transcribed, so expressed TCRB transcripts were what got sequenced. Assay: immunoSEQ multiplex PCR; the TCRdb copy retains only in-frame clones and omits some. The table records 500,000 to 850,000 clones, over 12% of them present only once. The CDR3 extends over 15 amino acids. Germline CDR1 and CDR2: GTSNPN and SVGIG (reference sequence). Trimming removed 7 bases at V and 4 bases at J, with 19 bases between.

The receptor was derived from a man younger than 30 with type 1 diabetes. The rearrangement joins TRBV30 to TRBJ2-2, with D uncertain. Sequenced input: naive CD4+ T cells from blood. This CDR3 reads CALGFGLRGTGELFF. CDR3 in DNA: TGTGCCTTGGGCTTCGGTCTCAGAGGCACCGGGGAGCTGTTTTTT.